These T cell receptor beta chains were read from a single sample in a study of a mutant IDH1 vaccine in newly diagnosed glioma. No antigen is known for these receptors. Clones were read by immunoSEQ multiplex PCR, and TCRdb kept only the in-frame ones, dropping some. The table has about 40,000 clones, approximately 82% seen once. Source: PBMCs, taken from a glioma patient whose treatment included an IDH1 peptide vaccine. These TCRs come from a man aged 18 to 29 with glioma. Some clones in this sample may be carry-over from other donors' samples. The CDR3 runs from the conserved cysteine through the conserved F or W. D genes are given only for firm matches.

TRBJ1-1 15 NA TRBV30 CAWSDQWDGDTEAFF
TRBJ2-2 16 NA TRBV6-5 CASSYSKTGNTGELFF
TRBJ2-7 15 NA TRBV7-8 CASSLGVSGPYEQYF
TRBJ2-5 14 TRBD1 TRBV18 CASSARQGAETQYF
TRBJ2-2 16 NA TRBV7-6 CASSLAAAANTGELFF
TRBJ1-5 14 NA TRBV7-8 CASSLFTEDQPQHF
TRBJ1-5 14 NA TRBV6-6 CASSYSPDVWTVHF
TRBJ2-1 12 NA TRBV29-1 CSVDPSRNEQFF
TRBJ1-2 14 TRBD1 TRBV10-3 CAISENGQGYGYTF
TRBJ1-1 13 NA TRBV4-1 CASSSPFVVQAFF
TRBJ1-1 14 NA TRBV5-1 CASSLGGLNTEAFF
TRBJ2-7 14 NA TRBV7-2 CASSLGGITYEQYF
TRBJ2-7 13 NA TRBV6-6 CATSSVGVEEQYF
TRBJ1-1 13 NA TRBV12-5 CASGFEWNTEAFF
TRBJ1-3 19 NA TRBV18 CASNPSNNFWASAGNTIYF
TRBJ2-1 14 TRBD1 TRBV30 CAWNEGQVGNEQFF
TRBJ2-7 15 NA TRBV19 CASSIGAGSSYEQYF
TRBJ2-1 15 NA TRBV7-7 CASSLVGGSYNEQFF
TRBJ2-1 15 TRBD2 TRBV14 CASSPGLAVYNEQFF
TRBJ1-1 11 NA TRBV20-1 CSASFNTEAFF
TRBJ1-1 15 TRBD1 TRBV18 CASYSGTVLNTEAFF
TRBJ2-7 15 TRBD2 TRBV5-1 CASSLIAGGLLEQYF
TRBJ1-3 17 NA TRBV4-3 CASSQAAAGGPGNTIYF
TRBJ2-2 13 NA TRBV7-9 CASSLGIPGELFF
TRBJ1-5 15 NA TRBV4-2 CASSQGETGIQPQHF
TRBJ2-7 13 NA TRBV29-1 CSVRSTGPYEQYF
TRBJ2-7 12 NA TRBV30 CAWGPLAYEQYF
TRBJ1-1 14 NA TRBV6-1 CASSQGAGATEAFF
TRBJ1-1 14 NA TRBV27 CASSLGVVNTEAFF
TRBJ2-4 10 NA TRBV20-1 CSARENIQYF
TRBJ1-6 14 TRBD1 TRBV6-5 CASKGQGPNSPLHF
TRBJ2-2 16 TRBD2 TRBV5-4 CASSPSGLAGTGELFF
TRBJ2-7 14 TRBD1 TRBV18 CASSPQGTGYEQYF
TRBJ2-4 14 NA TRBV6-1 CASREGPAKNIQYF
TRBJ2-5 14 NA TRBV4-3 CASSLSLRGETQYF
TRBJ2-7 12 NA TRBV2 CASSDDSYEQYF
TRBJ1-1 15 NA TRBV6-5 CASSYLGLLNPEAFF
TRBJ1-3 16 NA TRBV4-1 CASSQDLGGSGNTIYF
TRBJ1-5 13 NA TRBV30 CAWSVGGNQPQHF
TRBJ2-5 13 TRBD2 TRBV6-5 CASGRGGGETQYF